The entry that follows covers one TCR beta chain sequence. No antigen is known for it. This specimen comes from a study of radiation and T cells in renal cell carcinoma. The sample's time point: baseline pretreatment blood. Treatment: 15 Gy SBRT to primary tumor, nephrectomy 4 weeks later. Radiation-treated patients gave blood at baseline, week 2 and week 4. Sequenced by immunoSEQ multiplex PCR; TCRdb stores in-frame clones only, minus some. The repertoire includes 100,000 to 150,000 clones, around 80% of them detected once, and approximately 3% sits in the top ten. The CDR3 covers 15 residues. V lost 5 bases and J lost 2; bases outside the gene matches: 3. Germline lookup yields CDR1 LNHNV and CDR2 YYDKDF (reference sequence). Findings and caveats of the study: Top tumor clonotypes rose in blood 2 weeks post-radiation, then contracted.

Sample: blood, taken from a patient whose treatment included radiotherapy and nephrectomy. This receptor was obtained from a woman aged 55-70 years with renal cell carcinoma. The chain is built from TRBV15 and TRBJ1-5, with 10 bases lining up with TRBD1. In nucleotides, the CDR3 is TGTGCCACCAGCGTCGGGACAGGGGGCAATCAGCCCCAGCATTTT. Its translation: CATSVGTGGNQPQHF.